The 25 T cell receptor beta chains reported below all come from one sample, sequenced in a study of control samples from healthy donors and cancer patients. Method: immunoSEQ multiplex PCR; TCRdb's copy keeps in-frame clones and lacks some. In the table there are over 200,000 clones, around 80% of which are singletons. The sequencing input was PBMCs. The receptors were sampled from an older woman with lung cancer.

The chain employs TRBV28 and TRBJ2-3; D could derive from TRBD1 or TRBD2 (8 bases each). CDR1 and CDR2 from the germline V gene are MDHEN and SYDVKM. This CDR3 has 20 amino acids. Trimming shortened V by 5 bases and J by 4 bases, and 31 bases separated the two germline ends. The CDR3 loop is CASSTPRQGARSGSADTQYF. The CDR3 nucleotides read TGTGCCAGCAGTACGCCGCGCCAGGGGGCGCGGAGCGGGAGTGCAGATACGCAGTATTTT.

The V and J genes are TRBV3-1 (or the pseudogene TRBV3-2) and TRBJ1-5, with 7 bases identical to TRBD1. This CDR3 contains 14 residues. Germline V gene sequence: CDR1 LGHDT, CDR2 YNNKEL (reference sequence). V was pared by 3 bases and J by 7 bases, with 6 bases of the junction left unmatched. The chain's CDR3 is CASSQTGQRQPQHF. CDR3 nucleotides: TGTGCCAGCAGCCAGACAGGGCAGAGGCAGCCCCAGCATTTT.

This clone has only one observation. This rearrangement joins TRBV7-3 to TRBJ2-5; the match to TRBD2 covers 7 bases. V lost 6 bases to trimming and J lost 0 bases; unmatched junction nucleotides: 7. Germline V gene sequence: CDR1 SGHTA, CDR2 FQGTGA. The CDR3 has 15 amino acids. This chain's CDR3 is CASSRSSGYQETQYF. In nucleotides, the CDR3 is TGTGCCAGCAGTAGGTCTAGCGGATACCAAGAGACCCAGTACTTC. Filled out from reference TRBV7-3 and TRBJ2-5, the complete variable domain reads GAGVSQTPSNKVTEKGKYVELRCDPISGHTALYWYRQSLGQGPEFLIYFQGTGAADDSGLPNDRFFAVRPEGSVSTLKIQRTERGDSAVYLCASSRSSGYQETQYFGPGTRLLVL.

This sequence joins TRBV27 and TRBJ1-5; D is unclear. Trimming removed 4 bases at V and 6 bases at J, with 19 bases between. Germline V gene lookup returns CDR1 MNHEY and CDR2 SMNVEV (reference sequence). CDR3 length: 16 residues. The CDR3 sequence: CASSSLTLPFRQPQHF. As DNA, the CDR3 is TGTGCCAGCAGTTCCCTGACTCTCCCCTTCCGTCAGCCCCAGCATTTT.

The chain is built from TRBV5-6 and TRBJ2-1; D is possibly TRBD2 (5 bases). This CDR3 is 15 amino acids long. Trimming removed 1 base from V and 8 bases from J, with 16 bases in between. Germline CDR1 reads SGHDT; CDR2 reads YYEEEE. CDR3 in amino acids: CASSLLKGVGDEQFF. CDR3 DNA: TGTGCCAGCAGCTTGTTGAAGGGAGTGGGCGATGAGCAGTTCTTC.

This clone was observed once. The chain uses TRBV6-5 and TRBJ1-2, with D hard to call. Germline V gene data show CDR1 as MNHEY and CDR2 as SVGAGI. V shed 6 bases and J shed 2 bases, with 10 bases lying between them. CDR3 length: 13 residues. CDR3 region: CASSQDKNYGYTF. The CDR3 DNA reads as TGTGCCAGCAGCCAGGATAAAAACTATGGCTACACCTTC.

This clone was observed a handful of times. The rearrangement uses TRBV14 and TRBJ1-1; no clear D. Per germline, CDR1 SGHDN and CDR2 FVKESK. V dropped 2 bases and J dropped 8 bases, with 12 bases sitting between them. CDR3 length equals 13 residues. CDR3 region: CASSQHLDGEAFF. The CDR3 DNA follows: TGTGCCAGCAGCCAACATCTAGACGGCGAAGCTTTCTTT.

This clone was seen only a few times. The identical CDR3 is also encoded by other nucleotide sequences in the sample. The V call is TRBV9, the J call TRBJ1-1, with no clear D. The V end lost 0 bases, the J end lost 0 bases, and 3 bases lay between the germline ends. CDR1 and CDR2 (germline): SGDLS, YYNGEE. The length of the CDR3 is 13 residues. The CDR3 is CASSVDLNTEAFF. Written as DNA, the CDR3 is TGTGCCAGCAGCGTAGACCTGAACACTGAAGCTTTCTTT.

The chain combines TRBV7-2 with TRBJ2-5; perhaps TRBD1 as D (5 bases). From germline, CDR1 is SGHTA and CDR2 FQGNSA. CDR3 size: 13 residues. Trimming took off 7 bases at V and 5 bases at J, with 14 bases between the two ends. The CDR3 bases are TGTGCCAGCACCCTTGGGGCCGTTGAGACCCAGTACTTC. Its protein is CASTLGAVETQYF.

V usage is TRBV6-5 and J usage is TRBJ1-2; TRBD1 aligns across 10 bases. From germline, CDR1 is MNHEY and CDR2 SVGAGI. V gave up 3 bases and J gave up 6 bases; unmatched junction bases: 7. This CDR3 comprises 15 residues. The CDR3 region is CASSYSTGTGDGYTF. The CDR3 DNA sequence: TGTGCCAGCAGTTATTCAACCGGGACAGGGGATGGCTACACCTTC.

The chain employs TRBV28 and TRBJ1-5; D ambiguous. Trimming removed 0 bases at V and 9 bases at J, with 6 bases between. Germline CDR1 and CDR2: MDHEN and SYDVKM. This CDR3 spans 12 amino acids. CDR3 bases: TGTGCCAGCAGTTTATGGGGTGTGCCCCAGCATTTT. Translating gives CASSLWGVPQHF.

The chain carries TRBV5-1 and TRBJ1-1, with TRBD1 matching over 8 bases. From germline, CDR1 is SGHRS and CDR2 YFSETQ. Losses at the gene ends were 2 bases for V and 1 base for J; bases not matched to a gene: 4. This CDR3 has 15 amino acids. CDR3 sequence reads: CASSLQQGGNTEAFF. The CDR3 DNA sequence: TGCGCCAGCAGCTTACAACAGGGGGGGAACACTGAAGCTTTCTTT.

The chain combines TRBV10-1 with TRBJ2-7, with TRBD1 matching 8 bases. Germline CDR1 reads WNHNN; CDR2 reads SYGVQD (reference sequence). This CDR3 comprises 15 residues. V gave up 2 bases and J gave up 2 bases; unmatched junction bases: 5. The CDR3 bases are TGCGCCAGCAGTGAGGGACAGGGAGTACCCTACGAGCAGTACTTC. It yields the protein CASSEGQGVPYEQYF.

About this clone: Its ends do not fully match the called genes, so a read error is possible. The chain is built from TRBV6-6 and TRBJ2-5, with 7 bases aligning to TRBD2. CDR1 and CDR2 from the germline V gene are MNHNY and SVGAGI (reference sequence). The CDR3 covers 14 residues. CDR3: CASSVAGNQKTQYF. In nucleotides, the CDR3 is TGTGCCAGCAGCGTAGCGGGCAACCAAAAGACCCAGTACTTC.

Here the CDR3 DNA reads TGTGCCAGCAGCTTTGGGACGCTTATGCTCACAGATACGCAGTATTTT. Amino acids: CASSFGTLMLTDTQYF. The rearrangement links TRBV5-6 to TRBJ2-3, with D perhaps given as TRBD1 or TRBD2 (5 bases each). Trimming shortened V by 2 bases and J by 2 bases, and 15 bases separated the two germline ends. The germline V gene has CDR1 SGHDT and CDR2 YYEEEE. This CDR3 has 16 amino acids.

The chain recombines TRBV27 with TRBJ2-7; D may match TRBD1 or TRBD2 (6 bases each). CDR3 length: 14 amino acids. Germline values: CDR1 MNHEY, CDR2 SMNVEV (reference sequence). Trimming left V 3 bases short and J 4 bases short, with 13 bases between. This CDR3 reads CASSLGAGFYEQYF. The CDR3 DNA is TGTGCCAGCAGTTTGGGGGCGGGGTTTTACGAGCAGTACTTC.

This chain joins TRBV19 and TRBJ1-2; unclear D gene. The CDR3 extends over 14 amino acids. Trimming removed 2 bases at V and 4 bases at J, with 11 bases between. Germline CDR1 reads LNHDA; CDR2 reads SQIVND (reference sequence). The CDR3 sequence: CASSIPRGVYGYTF. The CDR3 DNA reads TGTGCCAGTAGTATACCTCGTGGGGTCTATGGCTACACCTTC.

This clone was observed a few times. The rearrangement uses TRBV6-6 and TRBJ2-1; TRBD1 is a possible D gene (6 bases). Per germline, CDR1 MNHNY and CDR2 SVGAGI (reference sequence). The CDR3 is made up of 15 amino acids. Trimming pared 7 bases from V and 0 bases from J, leaving 13 bases between. CDR3 loop: CASKQTGSSYNEQFF. In nucleotides, the CDR3 is TGTGCCAGCAAACAAACAGGGAGCTCCTACAATGAGCAGTTCTTC.

This chain uses TRBV5-5 with TRBJ2-2; 8 nucleotides align to TRBD1. V trimming: 4 bases; J trimming: 3 bases; junction bases outside the gene matches: 8. Germline V gene lookup returns CDR1 SGHKS and CDR2 YYEKEE (reference sequence). The CDR3 contains 16 residues. The CDR3 region has the DNA TGTGCCAGCAGCCTGAGGACAGGGTGGGACACCGGGGAGCTGTTTTTT. It codes for CASSLRTGWDTGELFF.

The V and J genes are TRBV12-5 and TRBJ1-1; no clear D gene. This CDR3 has 17 residues. Germline values: CDR1 LGHNT, CDR2 FRNRAP. Trimming pared 7 bases from V and 0 bases from J, leaving 21 bases between. The CDR3 here is CASDDSGRIRMNTEAFF. CDR3 nucleotides: TGTGCTAGTGATGACTCAGGACGGATTCGTATGAACACTGAAGCTTTCTTT.

The genes are TRBV7-9 and TRBJ2-5; the D call may be TRBD1 or TRBD2 (6 bases each). The CDR3 covers 19 residues. V dropped 4 bases and J dropped 3 bases, with 27 bases sitting between them. From germline, CDR1 is SEHNR and CDR2 FQNEAQ (reference sequence). The CDR3 reads CASSSGLGGGLRPKETQYF. The DNA of the CDR3 is TGTGCCAGCAGCTCGGGACTTGGGGGCGGTCTTAGACCAAAAGAGACCCAGTACTTC.

This clone was seen only once. CDR3 coding DNA: TGTGCCAGCTATCCGTTAAGGGGTCACAACACCGGGGAGCTGTTTTTT. This translates into CASYPLRGHNTGELFF. The chain joins TRBV19 to TRBJ2-2; a possible D gene is TRBD1 (5 bases). Deletions cut 9 bases from V and 2 bases from J, with 19 bases between. The CDR3 totals 16 residues. The germline V gene encodes CDR1 LNHDA and CDR2 SQIVND (reference sequence).

This clone was counted once. This chain connects TRBV12-5 to TRBJ2-1, with 9 nucleotides matching TRBD2. CDR1 LGHNT and CDR2 FRNRAP come from the germline V gene. Trimming at V came to 3 bases and at J to 3 bases, leaving 12 bases not matched to a gene. There are 18 residues in the CDR3. Written as DNA, the CDR3 is TGTGCTAGTGGTTTAAACATAGCGGGAGATGCGATCTACAATGAGCAGTTCTTC. This translates into CASGLNIAGDAIYNEQFF. The variable domain in full, with the rest retrieved from reference TRBV12-5 and TRBJ2-1, is DARVTQTPRHKVTEMGQEVTMRCQPILGHNTVFWYRQTMMQGLELLAYFRNRAPLDDSGMPKDRFSAEMPDATLATLKIQPSEPRDSAVYFCASGLNIAGDAIYNEQFFGPGTRLTVL.

In the case of this clone: This same CDR3 is encoded by further DNA sequences in the sample. The V gene is TRBV6-6, the J gene TRBJ1-1; D call uncertain. CDR3 size: 12 residues. The ends were cut back, 3 bases at V and 1 base at J, with 3 bases in the middle. Germline V gene sequence: CDR1 MNHNY, CDR2 SVGAGI (reference sequence). CDR3 amino acids: CASSYRNTEAFF. CDR3 DNA: TGTGCCAGCAGTTATAGGAACACTGAAGCTTTCTTT.

This clone was seen a handful of times. The chain couples TRBV28 to TRBJ1-3; D unclear. Germline assignment: CDR1 MDHEN and CDR2 SYDVKM. This CDR3 is built from 12 residues. The V end was cut by 3 bases, the J end by 2 bases, with 2 bases between. The CDR3 nucleotides read TGTGCCAGCAGTTTGGCTGGAAACACCATATATTTT. Its translation is CASSLAGNTIYF.